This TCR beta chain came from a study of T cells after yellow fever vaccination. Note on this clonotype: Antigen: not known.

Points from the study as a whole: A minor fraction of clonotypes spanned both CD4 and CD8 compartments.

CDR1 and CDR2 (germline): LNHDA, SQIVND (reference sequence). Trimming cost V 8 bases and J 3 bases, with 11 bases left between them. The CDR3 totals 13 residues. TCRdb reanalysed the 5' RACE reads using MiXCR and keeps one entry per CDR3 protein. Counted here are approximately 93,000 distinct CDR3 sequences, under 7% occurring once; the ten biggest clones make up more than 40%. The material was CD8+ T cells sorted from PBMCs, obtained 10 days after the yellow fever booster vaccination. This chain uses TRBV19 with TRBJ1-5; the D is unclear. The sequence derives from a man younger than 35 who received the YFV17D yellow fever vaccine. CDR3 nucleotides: TGTGCCAGTCAGAGGTCACTCAATCAGCCCCAGCATTTT. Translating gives CASQRSLNQPQHF.